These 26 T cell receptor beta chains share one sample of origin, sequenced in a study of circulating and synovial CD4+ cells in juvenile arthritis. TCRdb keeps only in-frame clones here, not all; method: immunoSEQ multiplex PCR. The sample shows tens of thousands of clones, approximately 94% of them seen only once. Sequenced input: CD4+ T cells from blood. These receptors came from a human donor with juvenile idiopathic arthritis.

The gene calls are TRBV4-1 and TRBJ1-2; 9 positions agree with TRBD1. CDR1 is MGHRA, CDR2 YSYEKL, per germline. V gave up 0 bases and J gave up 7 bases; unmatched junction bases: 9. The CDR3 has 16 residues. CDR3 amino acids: CASSQELKQGARGYTF. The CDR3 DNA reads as TGCGCCAGCAGCCAAGAACTTAAACAGGGGGCACGTGGCTACACCTTC.

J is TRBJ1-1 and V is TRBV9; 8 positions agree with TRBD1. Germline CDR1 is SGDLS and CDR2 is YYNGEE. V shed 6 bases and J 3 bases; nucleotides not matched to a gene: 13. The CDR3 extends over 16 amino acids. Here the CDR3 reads CASNPAGGVLDTEAFF. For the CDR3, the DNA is TGTGCCAGCAACCCGGCAGGGGGCGTGTTGGACACTGAAGCTTTCTTT.

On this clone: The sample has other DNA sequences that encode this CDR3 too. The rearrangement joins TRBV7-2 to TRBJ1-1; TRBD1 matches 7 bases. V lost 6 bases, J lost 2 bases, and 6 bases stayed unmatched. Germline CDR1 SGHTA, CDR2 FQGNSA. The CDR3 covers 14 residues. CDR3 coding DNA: TGTGCCAGCAGTACCGGGACAGTAAACACTGAAGCTTTCTTT. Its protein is CASSTGTVNTEAFF. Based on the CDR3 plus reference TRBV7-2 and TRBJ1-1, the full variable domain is GAGVSQSPSNKVTEKGKDVELRCDPISGHTALYWYRQSLGQGLEFLIYFQGNSAPDKSGLPSDRFSAERTGGSVSTLTIQRTQQEDSAVYLCASSTGTVNTEAFFGQGTRLTVV.

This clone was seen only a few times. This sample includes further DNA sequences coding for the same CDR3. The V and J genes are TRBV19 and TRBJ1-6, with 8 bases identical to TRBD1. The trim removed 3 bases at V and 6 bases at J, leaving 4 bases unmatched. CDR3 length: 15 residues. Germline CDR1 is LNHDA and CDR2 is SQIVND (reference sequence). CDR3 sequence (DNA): TGTGCCAGTAGTATCTCGGGACAGGCTAATTCACCCCTCCACTTT. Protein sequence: CASSISGQANSPLHF. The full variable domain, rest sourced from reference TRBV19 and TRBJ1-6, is DGGITQSPKYLFRKEGQNVTLSCEQNLNHDAMYWYRQDPGQGLRLIYYSQIVNDFQKGDIAEGYSVSREKKESFPLTVTSAQKNPTAFYLCASSISGQANSPLHFGNGTRLTVT.

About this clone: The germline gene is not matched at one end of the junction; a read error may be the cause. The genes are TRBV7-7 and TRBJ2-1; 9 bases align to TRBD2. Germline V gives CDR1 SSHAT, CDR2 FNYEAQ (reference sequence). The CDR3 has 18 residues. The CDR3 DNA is TGTGCTAGCAGCTTACGGGGTGAGGTCGGCGGGGGGGCCAATGAGCAGTTCTTC. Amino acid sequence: CASSLRGEVGGGANEQFF.

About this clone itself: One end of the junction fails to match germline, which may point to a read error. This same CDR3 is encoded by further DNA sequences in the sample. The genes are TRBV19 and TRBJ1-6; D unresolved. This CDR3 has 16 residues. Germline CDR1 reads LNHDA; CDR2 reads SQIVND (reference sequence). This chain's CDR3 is CASSPARLILNSPLHF. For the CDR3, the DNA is TGTGCCAGTAGCCCTGCGAGACTGATTCTTAATTCCCCCCTCCACTTT.

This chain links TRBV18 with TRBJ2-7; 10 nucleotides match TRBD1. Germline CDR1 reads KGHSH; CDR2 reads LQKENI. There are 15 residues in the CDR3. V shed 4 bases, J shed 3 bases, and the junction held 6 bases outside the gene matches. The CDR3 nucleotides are TGTGCCAGCTCACGGGGGACAGGGGAGATCTACGAGCAGTACTTC. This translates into CASSRGTGEIYEQYF.

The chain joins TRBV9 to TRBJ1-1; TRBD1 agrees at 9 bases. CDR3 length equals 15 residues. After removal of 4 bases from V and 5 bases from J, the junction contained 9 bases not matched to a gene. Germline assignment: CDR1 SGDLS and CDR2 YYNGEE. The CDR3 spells CASSPRGTGKTEAFF. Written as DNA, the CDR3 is TGTGCCAGCAGCCCCCGGGGGACAGGGAAAACTGAAGCTTTCTTT.

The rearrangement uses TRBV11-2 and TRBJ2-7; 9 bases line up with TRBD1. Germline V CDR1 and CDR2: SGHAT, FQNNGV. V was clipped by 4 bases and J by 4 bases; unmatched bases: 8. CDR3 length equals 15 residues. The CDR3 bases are TGTGCCAGCAGCTCCTCGGACAGGGGTGATTACGAGCAGTACTTC. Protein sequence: CASSSSDRGDYEQYF.

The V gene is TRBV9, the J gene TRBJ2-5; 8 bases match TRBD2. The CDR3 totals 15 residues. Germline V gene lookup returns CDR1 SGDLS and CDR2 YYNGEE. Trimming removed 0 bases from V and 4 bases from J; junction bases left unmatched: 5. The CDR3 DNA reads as TGTGCCAGCAGCGTAGATGGCGGGGGGAGAGAGACCCAGTACTTC. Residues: CASSVDGGGRETQYF.

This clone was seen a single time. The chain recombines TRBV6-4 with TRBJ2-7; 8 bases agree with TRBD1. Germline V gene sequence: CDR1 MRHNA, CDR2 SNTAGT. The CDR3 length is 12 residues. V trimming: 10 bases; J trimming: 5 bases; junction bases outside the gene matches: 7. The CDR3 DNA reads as TGTGCCATCCTAGACAGGGGCCACGAGCAGTACTTC. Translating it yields CAILDRGHEQYF.

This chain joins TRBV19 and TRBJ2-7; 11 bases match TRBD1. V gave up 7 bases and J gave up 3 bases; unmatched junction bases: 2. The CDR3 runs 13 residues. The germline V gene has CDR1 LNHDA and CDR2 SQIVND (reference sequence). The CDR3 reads CASTGQGVYEQYF. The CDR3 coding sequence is TGTGCCAGTACGGGACAGGGGGTCTACGAGCAGTACTTC.

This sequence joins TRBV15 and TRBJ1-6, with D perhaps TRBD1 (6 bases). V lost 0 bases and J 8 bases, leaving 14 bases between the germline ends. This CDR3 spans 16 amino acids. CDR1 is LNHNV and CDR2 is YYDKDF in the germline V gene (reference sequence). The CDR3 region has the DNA TGTGCCACCAGCAGAGATCAAAGGGGGATCGATTCACCCCTCCACTTT. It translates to CATSRDQRGIDSPLHF. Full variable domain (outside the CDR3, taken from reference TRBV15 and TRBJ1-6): DAMVIQNPRYQVTQFGKPVTLSCSQTLNHNVMYWYQQKSSQAPKLLFHYYDKDFNNEADTPDNFQSRRPNTSFCFLDIRSPGLGDTAMYLCATSRDQRGIDSPLHFGNGTRLTVT.

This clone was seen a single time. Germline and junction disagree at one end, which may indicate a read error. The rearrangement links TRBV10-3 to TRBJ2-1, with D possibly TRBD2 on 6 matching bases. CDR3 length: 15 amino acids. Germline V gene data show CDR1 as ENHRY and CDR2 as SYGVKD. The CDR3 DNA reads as TGTGCCATCAGAGAGTCCGGGGGTGCGTACAATGAGCAGTTCTTC. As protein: CAIRESGGAYNEQFF.

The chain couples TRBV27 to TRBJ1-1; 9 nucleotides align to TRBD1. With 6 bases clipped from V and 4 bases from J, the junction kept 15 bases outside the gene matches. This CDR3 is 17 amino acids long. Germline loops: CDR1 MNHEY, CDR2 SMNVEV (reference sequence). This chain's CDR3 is CASRLRGDRGGGTEAFF. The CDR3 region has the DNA TGTGCCAGCAGACTAAGAGGCGACAGGGGGGGAGGCACTGAAGCTTTCTTT.

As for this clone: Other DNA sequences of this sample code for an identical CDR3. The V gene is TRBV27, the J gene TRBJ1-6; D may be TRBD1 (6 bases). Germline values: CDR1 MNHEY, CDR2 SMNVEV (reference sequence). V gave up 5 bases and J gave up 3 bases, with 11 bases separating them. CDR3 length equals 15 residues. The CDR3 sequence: CASSTRTVYNSPLHF. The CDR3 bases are TGTGCCAGCAGTACCCGGACAGTCTATAATTCACCCCTCCACTTT.

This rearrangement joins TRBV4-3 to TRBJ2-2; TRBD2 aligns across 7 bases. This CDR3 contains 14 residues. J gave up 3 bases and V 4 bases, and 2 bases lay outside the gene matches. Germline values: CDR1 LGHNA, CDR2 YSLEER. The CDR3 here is CASSRRGDTGELFF. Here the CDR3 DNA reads TGCGCCAGCAGCCGTCGGGGGGACACCGGGGAGCTGTTTTTT.

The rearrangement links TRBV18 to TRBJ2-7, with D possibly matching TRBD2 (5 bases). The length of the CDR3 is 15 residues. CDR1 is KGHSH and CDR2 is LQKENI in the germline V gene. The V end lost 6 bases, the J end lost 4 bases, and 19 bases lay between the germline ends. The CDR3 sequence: CASSFDGGPFYEQYF. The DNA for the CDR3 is TGTGCCAGCTCTTTTGACGGAGGACCATTTTACGAGCAGTACTTC. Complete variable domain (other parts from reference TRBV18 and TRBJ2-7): NAGVMQNPRHLVRRRGQEARLRCSPMKGHSHVYWYRQLPEEGLKFMVYLQKENIIDESGMPKERFSAEFPKEGPSILRIQQVVRGDSAAYFCASSFDGGPFYEQYFGPGTRLTVT.

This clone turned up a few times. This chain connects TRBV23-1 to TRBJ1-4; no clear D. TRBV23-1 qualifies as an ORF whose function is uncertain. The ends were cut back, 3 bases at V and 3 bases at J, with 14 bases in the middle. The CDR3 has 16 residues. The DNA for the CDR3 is TGCGCCAGCAGTCATCCTCGGTGGGGAGCTAATGAAAAACTGTTTTTT. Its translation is CASSHPRWGANEKLFF.

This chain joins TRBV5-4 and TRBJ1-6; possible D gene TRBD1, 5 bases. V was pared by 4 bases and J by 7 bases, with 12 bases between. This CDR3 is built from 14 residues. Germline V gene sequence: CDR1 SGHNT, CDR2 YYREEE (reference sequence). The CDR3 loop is CASSRDSNNSPLHF. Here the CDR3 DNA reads TGTGCCAGCAGCCGCGACAGCAACAATTCACCCCTCCACTTT. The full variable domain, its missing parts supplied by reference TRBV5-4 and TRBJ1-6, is ETGVTQSPTHLIKTRGQQVTLRCSSQSGHNTVSWYQQALGQGPQFIFQYYREEENGRGNFPPRFSGLQFPNYSSELNVNALELDDSALYLCASSRDSNNSPLHFGNGTRLTVT.

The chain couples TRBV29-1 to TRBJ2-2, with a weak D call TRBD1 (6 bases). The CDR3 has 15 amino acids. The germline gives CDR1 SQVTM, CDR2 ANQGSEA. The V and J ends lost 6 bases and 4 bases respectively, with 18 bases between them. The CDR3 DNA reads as TGCAGCGTGGGGGCCCGCTCCCGGTCCACCGGGGAGCTGTTTTTT. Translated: CSVGARSRSTGELFF.

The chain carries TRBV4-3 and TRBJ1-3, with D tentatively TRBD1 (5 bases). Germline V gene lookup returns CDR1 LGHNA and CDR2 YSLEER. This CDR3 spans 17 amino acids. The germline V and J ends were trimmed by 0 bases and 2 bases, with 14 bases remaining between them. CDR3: CASSQEGKIGAGNTIYF. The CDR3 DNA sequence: TGCGCCAGCAGCCAAGAGGGGAAGATAGGGGCTGGAAACACCATATATTTT.

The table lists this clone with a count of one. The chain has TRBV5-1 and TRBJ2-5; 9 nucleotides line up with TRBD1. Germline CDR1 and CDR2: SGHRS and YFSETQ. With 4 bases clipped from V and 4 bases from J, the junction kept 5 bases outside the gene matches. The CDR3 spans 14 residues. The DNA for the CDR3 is TGCGCCAGCAGCGATCCGGACAGGGGAGAGACCCAGTACTTC. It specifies CASSDPDRGETQYF. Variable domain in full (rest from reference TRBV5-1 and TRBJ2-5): KAGVTQTPRYLIKTRGQQVTLSCSPISGHRSVSWYQQTPGQGLQFLFEYFSETQRNKGNFPGRFSGRQFSNSRSEMNVSTLELGDSALYLCASSDPDRGETQYFGPGTRLLVL.

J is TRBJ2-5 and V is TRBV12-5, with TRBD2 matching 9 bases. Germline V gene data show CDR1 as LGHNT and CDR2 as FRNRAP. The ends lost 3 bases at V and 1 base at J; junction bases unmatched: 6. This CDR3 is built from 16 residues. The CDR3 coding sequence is TGTGCTAGTGGTTTAGGCGGGGGGGCGGGCCAAGAGACCCAGTACTTC. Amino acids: CASGLGGGAGQETQYF. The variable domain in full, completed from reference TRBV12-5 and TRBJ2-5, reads DARVTQTPRHKVTEMGQEVTMRCQPILGHNTVFWYRQTMMQGLELLAYFRNRAPLDDSGMPKDRFSAEMPDATLATLKIQPSEPRDSAVYFCASGLGGGAGQETQYFGPGTRLLVL.

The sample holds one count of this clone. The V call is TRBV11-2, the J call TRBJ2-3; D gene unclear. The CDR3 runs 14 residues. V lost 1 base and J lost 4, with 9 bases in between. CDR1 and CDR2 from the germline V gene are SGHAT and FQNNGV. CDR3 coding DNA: TGTGCCAGCAGCTTAGTGGCCATCTCAGATACGCAGTATTTT. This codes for CASSLVAISDTQYF.

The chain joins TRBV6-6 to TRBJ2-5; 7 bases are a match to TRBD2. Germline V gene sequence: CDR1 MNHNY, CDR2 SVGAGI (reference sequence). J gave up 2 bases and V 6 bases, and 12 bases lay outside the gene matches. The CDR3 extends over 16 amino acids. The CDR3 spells CASRGGKTSRQETQYF. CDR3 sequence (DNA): TGTGCCAGCAGGGGTGGAAAGACTAGCAGACAAGAGACCCAGTACTTC.